The present TCR beta chain was sequenced within a study of regulatory T cells in long-lasting Graves disease. Trimming stripped 1 base from V and 6 bases from J, with 13 bases between. CDR3 length: 14 amino acids. The germline gives CDR1 LGHNA, CDR2 YNFKEQ. Described time point: persistent/refractory GD, antithyroid drugs over 5 years with positive TRAb. Extracted PBMC RNA gave rise to the TCR library. This clonotype was detected only a few times. Construction of TCR beta libraries relied on iRepertoire HTBI primers and on Arm-PCR targeting CDR3 regions. TCRdb used MiXCR to reprocess the multiplex PCR reads, holding one entry per CDR3 protein. The sample yields a few hundred thousand distinct CDR3 sequences, less than 25% seen once.

The sequence came from a female donor with Graves disease. The sequencing used peripheral blood mononuclear cells (PBMCs), collected when the disease was refractory, from a patient treated with antithyroid drugs. This chain uses TRBV4-2 with TRBJ2-7; no clear D. The CDR3 DNA follows: TGTGCCAGCAGCCAAGGACTCCCGATACCCGAGCAGTACTTC. This codes for CASSQGLPIPEQYF.